Below, 14 T cell receptor beta chains from the same sample are listed, as sequenced in a study of CD8 T cells in Susac syndrome. The RNA input was 0.5 to 1 ug, and it was reverse transcribed with random hexamers. TCRdb called the immunoSEQ multiplex PCR reads again in MiXCR, with one record for every CDR3 protein. The top ten hold approximately 0.15% of the sample, which has about 150,000 distinct CDR3 sequences, less than 97% seen once. The sequenced sample consisted of CD8+ T cells from PBMCs. These receptors all come from a human donor with multiple sclerosis.

V usage is TRBV6-6 and J usage is TRBJ2-1, with D perhaps matching TRBD2 (5 bases). This CDR3 is 10 amino acids long. Per the germline V gene, CDR1 is MNHNY and CDR2 is SVGAGI (reference sequence). Between the trimmed V and J ends, which lost 8 bases and 7 bases, there was a span of 6 bases. CDR3 in amino acids: CASRLNEQFF. For the CDR3, the DNA is TGTGCCAGCCGACTAAATGAGCAGTTCTTC.

V usage is TRBV11-2 and J usage is TRBJ2-3, with TRBD1 as a possible D gene (5 bases). Trimming left V 3 bases short and J 4 bases short, with 23 bases between. This CDR3 region has 18 residues. The germline gives CDR1 SGHAT, CDR2 FQNNGV. CDR3 nucleotides: TGTGCCAGCAGCTTCGGCCAGTCAGTGACAGTTTTATCAGATACGCAGTATTTT. This gives the protein CASSFGQSVTVLSDTQYF. Combining the CDR3 with reference TRBV11-2 and TRBJ2-3 gives the whole variable domain EAGVAQSPRYKIIEKRQSVAFWCNPISGHATLYWYQQILGQGPKLLIQFQNNGVVDDSQLPKDRFSAERLKGVDSTLKIQPAKLEDSAVYLCASSFGQSVTVLSDTQYFGPGTRLTVL.

The V and J genes are TRBV2 and TRBJ2-1, with 9 nucleotides matching TRBD2. The CDR3 loop spans 16 amino acids. CDR1 and CDR2 from the germline V gene are SNHLY and FYNNEI. With 7 bases clipped from V and 7 bases from J, the junction kept 14 bases outside the gene matches. CDR3 protein: CASNPLLGGGANEQFF. The CDR3, as DNA: TGTGCCAGCAATCCCCTCCTCGGCGGGGGGGCTAATGAGCAGTTCTTC.

The sample holds one count of this clonotype. The chain employs TRBV29-1 and TRBJ1-1; perhaps TRBD1 as D (6 bases). V was cut by 7 bases and J by 2 bases, with 14 bases left in between. Germline V gene lookup returns CDR1 SQVTM and CDR2 ANQGSEA. The CDR3 is made up of 13 amino acids. CDR3 in DNA: TGCAGCGGCTTCGGACAGACAAACACTGAAGCTTTCTTT. It codes for CSGFGQTNTEAFF.

The rearrangement links TRBV20-1 to TRBJ2-3; D gene ambiguous. Germline assignment: CDR1 DFQATT and CDR2 SNEGSKA (reference sequence). Trimming shortened V by 0 bases and J by 5 bases, and 18 bases separated the two germline ends. The CDR3 has 16 residues. The CDR3 coding sequence is TGCAGTGCTAGAGATCCGACGGAGACTCTCCTAGATACGCAGTATTTT. Translated: CSARDPTETLLDTQYF.

The V gene is TRBV7-2, the J gene TRBJ2-2; TRBD2 matches at 12 bases. CDR1 and CDR2 from the germline V gene are SGHTA and FQGNSA. The CDR3 covers 18 residues. The V gene end was trimmed by 1 base and the J gene end by 2 bases; junction bases not matched to a gene: 5. CDR3 bases: TGTGCCAGCAGCTTAGACCGACTAGCGGGGGTCAACACCGGGGAGCTGTTTTTT. Protein: CASSLDRLAGVNTGELFF.

This clonotype is a singleton in its sample. V is TRBV29-1 and J is TRBJ2-3, with 8 bases lining up with TRBD2. Germline lookup yields CDR1 SQVTM and CDR2 ANQGSEA. V dropped 7 bases and J dropped 3; count of bases not matched to a gene: 9. This CDR3 has 14 residues. CDR3 nucleotides: TGCAGCGGTGCCGGGGGGGTCGGGACAGATACGCAGTATTTT. Translation: CSGAGGVGTDTQYF.

CDR3 coding DNA: TGTGCCACCAGCAGAGTGCCAGCGGCTAATCAAGAGACCCAGTACTTC. Translating it yields CATSRVPAANQETQYF. The chain joins TRBV15 to TRBJ2-5, with D possibly TRBD2 on 5 matching bases. The germline V gene has CDR1 LNHNV and CDR2 YYDKDF (reference sequence). The CDR3 contains 16 residues. Trimming pared 1 base from V and 2 bases from J, leaving 14 bases between.

This clonotype was found once. This chain connects TRBV20-1 to TRBJ2-1, with D possibly being TRBD1 or TRBD2 (6 bases each). Germline values: CDR1 DFQATT, CDR2 SNEGSKA (reference sequence). CDR3 size: 14 residues. Deletions cut 0 bases from V and 5 bases from J, with 11 bases between. The CDR3 coding sequence is TGCAGTGCTAGAGATCGGAGGGGGAACAATGAGCAGTTCTTC. Amino acids: CSARDRRGNNEQFF.

The chain employs TRBV7-9 and TRBJ2-1; a weak D match, TRBD2 (5 bases). CDR1 is SEHNR, CDR2 FQNEAQ, per germline (reference sequence). CDR3 length equals 13 residues. V was shortened by 5 bases and J by 5 bases, with 10 bases between the two germline ends. This chain's CDR3 is CASSTGADNEQFF. The CDR3, as DNA: TGTGCCAGCAGCACCGGAGCGGACAATGAGCAGTTCTTC.

The chain uses TRBV20-1 and TRBJ2-6; D is possibly TRBD1 (6 bases). V was shortened by 6 bases and J by 9 bases, with 21 bases between the two germline ends. This CDR3 is 15 amino acids long. Germline lookup yields CDR1 DFQATT and CDR2 SNEGSKA (reference sequence). This CDR3 reads CSAIAPGRGRNVLTF. Written as DNA, the CDR3 is TGCAGTGCAATCGCCCCGGGCAGGGGTCGCAACGTCCTGACTTTC.

The V call is TRBV29-1, the J call TRBJ2-1, with D tentatively TRBD2 (6 bases). V gave up 0 bases and J gave up 5 bases, with 14 bases separating them. This CDR3 has 15 amino acids. Per the germline V gene, CDR1 is SQVTM and CDR2 is ANQGSEA. CDR3 sequence reads: CSVEDLGTGNNEQFF. The CDR3, as DNA: TGCAGCGTTGAAGATTTGGGGACTGGGAACAATGAGCAGTTCTTC.

The chain recombines TRBV20-1 with TRBJ1-6; a weak D match, TRBD1 (5 bases). Deletions cut 6 bases from V and 0 bases from J, with 18 bases between. This CDR3 comprises 17 residues. CDR1 and CDR2 from the germline V gene are DFQATT and SNEGSKA (reference sequence). In nucleotides, the CDR3 is TGCAGTGCCGAGCCTACCAGGGTCGACTCCTATAATTCACCCCTCCACTTT. Its protein product is CSAEPTRVDSYNSPLHF.

The genes are TRBV28 and TRBJ1-2; D may be TRBD1 (6 bases). CDR1 MDHEN and CDR2 SYDVKM come from the germline V gene. The CDR3 is made up of 15 amino acids. Between the trimmed V and J ends, which lost 3 bases and 0 bases, there was a span of 11 bases. The CDR3 DNA follows: TGTGCCAGCAGTTTCACCAGGGGAGCTAACTATGGCTACACCTTC. Translation gives CASSFTRGANYGYTF.